These T cell receptor beta chains were read from a single sample in a study of siplizumab effects on memory and regulatory T cells. TCRdb's table, derived via immunoSEQ multiplex PCR, lists solely in-frame clones and lacks some. The sample records about 100,000 clones, about 94% being singletons. Input material: non-Treg CD4+ T cells sorted from blood. The receptors were sampled from a human donor in good health. CDR3s include the opening cysteine and the closing phenylalanine or tryptophan. Each record gives: clone size, J gene, D gene, V gene, CDR3 protein, CDR3 DNA. A D gene is named only where the DNA matches it firmly. The listing skips clone size in some rows; elsewhere it reads once, few, many or a size class.

-,TRBJ2-1,TRBD2,TRBV2,CASSEAQTLFTSGRGYNEQFF,TGTGCCAGCAGTGAAGCCCAGACACTCTTCACTAGCGGGAGGGGCTACAATGAGCAGTTCTTC
-,TRBJ2-1,-,TRBV21-1,CASPGGNSYNEQFF,TGTGCCAGCCCCGGCGGGAATTCCTACAATGAGCAGTTCTTC
-,TRBJ2-1,TRBD1,TRBV5-8,CASSRHLQGADEQFF,TGTGCCAGCAGCCGACATCTCCAGGGGGCGGATGAGCAGTTCTTC
-,TRBJ1-1,-,TRBV30,CAWSPAEAPIGAFF,TGTGCCTGGAGTCCCGCCGAAGCCCCGATTGGGGCTTTCTTT
-,TRBJ2-2,-,TRBV4-1,CASSLPYEELFF,TGCGCCAGCAGCCTGCCGTACGAGGAGCTGTTTTTT
-,TRBJ1-1,-,TRBV27,CASSALGFRAFF,TGTGCCAGCAGTGCTTTGGGGTTTCGGGCTTTCTTT
-,TRBJ2-7,-,TRBV7-2,CASSLVVRAYPAEQYF,TGTGCCAGCAGCTTAGTTGTTCGGGCCTACCCCGCCGAGCAGTACTTC
-,TRBJ2-7,-,TRBV11-3,CASSLDSVGQQYF,TGTGCCAGCAGCCTAGATTCGGTTGGCCAGCAGTACTTC
-,TRBJ1-4,-,TRBV2,CASSPGGGIGSAEKLFF,TGTGCCAGCAGTCCGGGCGGGGGAATAGGATCGGCTGAAAAACTGTTTTTT
-,TRBJ2-3,TRBD1,TRBV28,CATTPTGGTDTQYF,TGTGCCACCACACCCACAGGGGGCACAGATACGCAGTATTTT
-,TRBJ2-3,-,TRBV30,CAWGSEVTDTQYF,TGTGCCTGGGGCTCTGAGGTCACAGATACGCAGTATTTT
-,TRBJ1-2,TRBD1,TRBV28,CASRNPGQGAAYGYTF,TGTGCCAGCAGGAACCCGGGACAGGGGGCCGCCTATGGCTACACCTTC
-,TRBJ1-3,-,TRBV19,CASDARARTGASGNTIYF,TGTGCCAGTGATGCGCGGGCCCGGACGGGAGCCTCTGGAAACACCATATATTTT
-,TRBJ2-2,-,TRBV19,CASNVGPREGDGELFF,TGTGCCAGTAACGTGGGGCCTAGGGAAGGGGACGGGGAGCTGTTTTTT
-,TRBJ2-1,-,TRBV6-1,CASSETKSLSEQFF,TGTGCCAGCAGTGAAACGAAAAGTCTAAGTGAGCAGTTCTTC
-,TRBJ2-1,-,TRBV11-3,CASSPTPNEQFF,TGTGCCAGCAGCCCAACTCCGAATGAGCAGTTCTTC
-,TRBJ2-3,TRBD2,TRBV19,CASSILAGRSTDTQYF,TGTGCCAGTAGTATCCTAGCGGGCCGGAGCACAGATACGCAGTATTTT
-,TRBJ2-7,TRBD2,TRBV27,CASSSYSREGREQYF,TGTGCCAGCAGTTCCTACTCGCGGGAGGGCCGCGAGCAGTACTTC
-,TRBJ2-3,-,TRBV12-5,CASGLLVGGTDTQYF,TGTGCTAGTGGTTTGCTTGTCGGTGGCACAGATACGCAGTATTTT
once,TRBJ2-3,-,TRBV5-3,CARSLVHGDDTQYF,TGTGCCAGAAGCTTGGTACACGGGGACGATACGCAGTATTTT
-,TRBJ2-3,-,TRBV6-1,CASSVITSTDTQYF,TGTGCCAGCAGTGTAATAACTAGCACAGATACGCAGTATTTT
-,TRBJ1-1,-,TRBV19,CASSILALVENTEAFF,TGTGCCAGTAGTATTTTAGCCTTGGTAGAGAACACTGAAGCTTTCTTT
once,TRBJ2-7,TRBD1,TRBV28,CASSSGQVNGQYF,TGTGCCAGCAGCTCGGGACAGGTAAACGGGCAGTACTTC
once,TRBJ2-7,-,TRBV5-6,CASRRESLDEQYF,TGTGCCAGCAGGAGGGAGAGTCTTGACGAGCAGTACTTC
-,TRBJ2-1,TRBD2,TRBV29-1,CSVIGTSGSSYNEQFF,TGCAGCGTCATAGGGACTAGCGGGAGCTCCTACAATGAGCAGTTCTTC
-,TRBJ1-2,-,TRBV27,CASSLMFQGDGYTF,TGTGCCAGCAGTTTGATGTTCCAGGGCGATGGCTACACCTTC
-,TRBJ2-7,TRBD1,TRBV28,CASSSTGQGYEQYF,TGTGCCAGCAGTTCCACGGGACAGGGCTACGAGCAGTACTTC
-,TRBJ1-2,-,TRBV7-9,CASSLAPYGYTF,TGTGCCAGCAGCTTAGCTCCCTATGGCTACACCTTC
-,TRBJ2-7,-,TRBV6-6,CASSPRTGRATYEQYF,TGTGCCAGCAGTCCGAGGACGGGACGGGCCACCTACGAGCAGTACTTC
-,TRBJ2-1,-,TRBV7-9,CASSSQTRLTYNEQFF,TGTGCCAGCAGCAGTCAAACTAGGTTAACCTACAATGAGCAGTTCTTC
-,TRBJ1-5,-,TRBV6-1,CASSGGQSNQPQHF,TGTGCCAGCAGTGGCGGGCAGAGCAATCAGCCCCAGCATTTT
once,TRBJ2-1,-,TRBV5-4,CASSWDNEQFF,TGTGCCAGCAGCTGGGACAATGAGCAGTTCTTC
-,TRBJ2-1,TRBD2,TRBV5-1,CASSARLAGGNEQFF,TGCGCCAGCAGCGCGCGACTAGCGGGAGGCAATGAGCAGTTCTTC
-,TRBJ2-2,-,TRBV28,CASSLPLYTPGGIGELFF,TGTGCCAGCAGTTTACCCCTATATACCCCAGGGGGGATCGGGGAGCTGTTTTTT
-,TRBJ2-7,TRBD2,TRBV6-6,CASSRTSAWEQYF,TGTGCCAGCAGTAGGACTAGTGCATGGGAGCAGTACTTC
-,TRBJ2-5,TRBD2,TRBV7-9,CASSIRLAGGPGETQYF,TGTGCCAGCAGCATTAGACTAGCGGGAGGGCCGGGTGAGACCCAGTACTTC
-,TRBJ2-2,TRBD1,TRBV5-4,CASSPTGANTGELFF,TGTGCCAGCAGCCCAACAGGGGCGAACACCGGGGAGCTGTTTTTT
-,TRBJ2-7,-,TRBV7-2,CASSSTSGSSYEQYF,TGTGCCAGCAGCTCGACATCAGGCTCCTCCTACGAGCAGTACTTC
-,TRBJ2-5,-,TRBV7-9,CASSSWGVQETQYF,TGTGCCAGCAGTTCATGGGGAGTCCAAGAGACCCAGTACTTC
-,TRBJ1-4,-,TRBV15,CATSRDGQGTSEKLFF,TGTGCCACCAGCAGAGATGGTCAGGGGACAAGTGAAAAACTGTTTTTT
-,TRBJ1-2,-,TRBV7-8,CASSPQGNYGYTF,TGTGCCAGCAGCCCCCAGGGGAACTATGGCTACACCTTC
-,TRBJ1-2,-,TRBV5-6,CASSLGREYGYTF,TGTGCCAGCAGCTTGGGAAGGGAGTATGGCTACACCTTC
-,TRBJ2-7,-,TRBV7-9,CASSLEAGPYEQYF,TGTGCCAGCAGCTTAGAGGCGGGACCCTACGAGCAGTACTTC
-,TRBJ2-3,TRBD1,TRBV19,CASSTGTVRGTQYF,TGTGCCAGTAGTACGGGGACAGTAAGGGGTACGCAGTATTTT
-,TRBJ2-3,-,TRBV5-1,CASSLVASGTDTQYF,TGCGCCAGCAGCTTGGTGGCTAGCGGCACAGATACGCAGTATTTT
-,TRBJ1-5,TRBD1,TRBV6-1,CASRTGKDQPQHF,TGTGCCAGCCGGACAGGGAAGGATCAGCCCCAGCATTTT
-,TRBJ1-2,TRBD1,TRBV6-5,CASSYQGTGPVNTF,TGTGCCAGCAGTTACCAGGGGACAGGGCCGGTCAACACCTTC
-,TRBJ2-7,-,TRBV14,CASSQAGYEQYF,TGTGCCAGCAGCCAAGCGGGTTACGAGCAGTACTTC
-,TRBJ2-1,-,TRBV5-1,CASSLDGGSSYNEQFF,TGCGCCAGCAGCTTGGACGGGGGCAGCTCCTACAATGAGCAGTTCTTC
-,TRBJ2-1,TRBD1,TRBV23-1,CASSQRRDRGYNEQFF,TGCGCCAGCAGTCAGCGTAGGGACAGGGGCTACAATGAGCAGTTCTTC